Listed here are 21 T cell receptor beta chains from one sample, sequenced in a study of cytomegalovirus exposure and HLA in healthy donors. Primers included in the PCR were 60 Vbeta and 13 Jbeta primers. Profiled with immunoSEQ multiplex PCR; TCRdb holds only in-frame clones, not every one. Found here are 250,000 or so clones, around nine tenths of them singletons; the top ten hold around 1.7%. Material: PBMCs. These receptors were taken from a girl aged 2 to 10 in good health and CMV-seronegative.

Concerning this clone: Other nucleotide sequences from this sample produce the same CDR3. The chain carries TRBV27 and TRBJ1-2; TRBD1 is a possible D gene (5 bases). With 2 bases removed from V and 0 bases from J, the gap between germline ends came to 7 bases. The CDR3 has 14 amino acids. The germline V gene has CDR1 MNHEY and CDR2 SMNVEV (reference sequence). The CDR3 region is CASSLTGTNYGYTF. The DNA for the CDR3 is TGTGCCAGCAGTTTAACAGGAACTAACTATGGCTACACCTTC.

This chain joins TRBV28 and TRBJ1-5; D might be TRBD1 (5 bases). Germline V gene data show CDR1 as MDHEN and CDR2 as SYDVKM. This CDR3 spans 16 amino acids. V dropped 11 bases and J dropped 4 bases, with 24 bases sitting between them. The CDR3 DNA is TGTGCCGAACAGTCGGGGCTCGCAGGGAGGAATCAGCCCCAGCATTTT. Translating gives CAEQSGLAGRNQPQHF.

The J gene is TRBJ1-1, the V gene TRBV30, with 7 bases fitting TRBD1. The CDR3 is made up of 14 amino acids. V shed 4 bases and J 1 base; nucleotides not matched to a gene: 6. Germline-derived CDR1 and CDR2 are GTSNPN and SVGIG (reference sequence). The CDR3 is CAWKPGTANTEAFF. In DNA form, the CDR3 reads TGTGCCTGGAAACCGGGGACAGCGAACACTGAAGCTTTCTTT. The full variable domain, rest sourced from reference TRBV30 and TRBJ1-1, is SQTIHQWPATLVQPVGSPLSLECTVEGTSNPNLYWYRQAAGRGLQLLFYSVGIGQISSEVPQNLSASRPQDRQFILSSKKLLLSDSGFYLCAWKPGTANTEAFFGQGTRLTVV.

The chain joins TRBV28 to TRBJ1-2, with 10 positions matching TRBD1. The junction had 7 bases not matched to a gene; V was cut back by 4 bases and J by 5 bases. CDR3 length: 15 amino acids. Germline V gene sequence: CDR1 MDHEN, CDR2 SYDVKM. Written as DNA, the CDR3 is TGTGCCAGCAGTTCCCCGGGACAGGGGAATTATGGCTACACCTTC. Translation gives CASSSPGQGNYGYTF.

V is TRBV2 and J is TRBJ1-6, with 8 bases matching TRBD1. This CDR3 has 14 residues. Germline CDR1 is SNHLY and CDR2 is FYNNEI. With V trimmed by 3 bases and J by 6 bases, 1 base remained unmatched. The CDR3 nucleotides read TGTGCCAGCAGTGAGGACAGGGTTAATTCACCCCTCCACTTT. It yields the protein CASSEDRVNSPLHF.

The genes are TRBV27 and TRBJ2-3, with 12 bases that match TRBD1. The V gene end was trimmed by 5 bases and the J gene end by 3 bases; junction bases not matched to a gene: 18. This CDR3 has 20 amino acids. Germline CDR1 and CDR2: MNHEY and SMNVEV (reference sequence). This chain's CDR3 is CASSTTHSGDRGLRTDTQYF. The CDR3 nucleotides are TGTGCCAGCAGTACAACACATTCCGGGGACAGGGGGCTGAGGACAGATACGCAGTATTTT.

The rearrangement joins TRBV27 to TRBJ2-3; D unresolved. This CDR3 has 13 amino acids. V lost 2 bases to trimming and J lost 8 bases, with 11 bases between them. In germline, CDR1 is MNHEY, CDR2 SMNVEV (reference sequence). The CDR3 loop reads CASSLTPQATQYF. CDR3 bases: TGTGCCAGCAGTTTAACACCGCAGGCTACGCAGTATTTT.

The CDR3 reads CAWSPGGLYEQYF. CDR3 nucleotides: TGTGCCTGGAGTCCCGGGGGGCTATACGAGCAGTACTTC. The chain has TRBV30 and TRBJ2-5, with D perhaps TRBD2 (7 bases). The J call is in doubt because the DNA end fits TRBJ2-7 better. Germline V lookup: CDR1 GTSNPN, CDR2 SVGIG (reference sequence). The length of the CDR3 is 13 residues.

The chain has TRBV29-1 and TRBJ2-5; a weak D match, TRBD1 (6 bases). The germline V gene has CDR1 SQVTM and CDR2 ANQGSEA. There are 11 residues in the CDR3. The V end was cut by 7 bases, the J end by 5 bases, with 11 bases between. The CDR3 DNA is TGCAGCGCCGTTAGGGGGGAGACCCAGTACTTC. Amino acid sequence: CSAVRGETQYF.

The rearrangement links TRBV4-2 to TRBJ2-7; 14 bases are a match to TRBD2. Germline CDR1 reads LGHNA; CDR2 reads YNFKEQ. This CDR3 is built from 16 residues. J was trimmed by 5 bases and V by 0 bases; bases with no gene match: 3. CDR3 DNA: TGTGCCAGCAGCCAAGAGGGACTAGCGGGGGCGGACGAGCAGTACTTC. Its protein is CASSQEGLAGADEQYF.

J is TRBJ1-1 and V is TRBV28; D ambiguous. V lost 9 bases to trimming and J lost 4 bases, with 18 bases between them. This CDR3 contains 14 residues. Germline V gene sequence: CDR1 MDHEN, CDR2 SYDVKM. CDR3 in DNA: TGTGCCAGTTCGGGTCGGCCTTTGAGCACTGAAGCTTTCTTT. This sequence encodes CASSGRPLSTEAFF. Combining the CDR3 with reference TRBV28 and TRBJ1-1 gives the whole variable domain DVKVTQSSRYLVKRTGEKVFLECVQDMDHENMFWYRQDPGLGLRLIYFSYDVKMKEKGDIPEGYSVSREKKERFSLILESASTNQTSMYLCASSGRPLSTEAFFGQGTRLTVV.

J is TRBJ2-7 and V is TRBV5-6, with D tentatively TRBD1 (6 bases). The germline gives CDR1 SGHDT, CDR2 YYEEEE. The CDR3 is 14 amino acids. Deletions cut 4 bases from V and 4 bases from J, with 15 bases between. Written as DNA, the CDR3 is TGTGCCAGCAGCACCTACAGGGACCTGTACGAGCAGTACTTC. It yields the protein CASSTYRDLYEQYF.

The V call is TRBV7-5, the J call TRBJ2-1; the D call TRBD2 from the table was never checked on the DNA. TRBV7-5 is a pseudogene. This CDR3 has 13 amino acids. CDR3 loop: CARSLDTAHEQFF. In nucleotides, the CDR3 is TGTGCCAGAAGCCTTGATACTGCTCATGAGCAGTTCTTC.

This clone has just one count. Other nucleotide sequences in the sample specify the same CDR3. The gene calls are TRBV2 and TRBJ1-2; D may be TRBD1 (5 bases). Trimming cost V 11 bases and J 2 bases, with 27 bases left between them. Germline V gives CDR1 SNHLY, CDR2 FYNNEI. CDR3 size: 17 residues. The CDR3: CAPSAGRGGIRNYGYTF. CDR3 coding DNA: TGTGCCCCATCAGCAGGTAGGGGCGGGATACGAAACTATGGCTACACCTTC.

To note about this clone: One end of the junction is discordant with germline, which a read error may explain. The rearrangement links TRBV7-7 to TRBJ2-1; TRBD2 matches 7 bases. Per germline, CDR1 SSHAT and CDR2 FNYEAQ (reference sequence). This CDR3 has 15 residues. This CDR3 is CASSPRGTSYNEQFF. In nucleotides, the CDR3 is TGTGCTAGCAGCCCGCGGGGGACCTCCTACAATGAGCAGTTCTTC.

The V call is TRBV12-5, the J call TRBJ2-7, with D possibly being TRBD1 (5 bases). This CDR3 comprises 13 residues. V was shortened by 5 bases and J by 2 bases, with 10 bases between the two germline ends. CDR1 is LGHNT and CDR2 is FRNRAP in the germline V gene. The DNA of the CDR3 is TGTGCTAGTGGTCAAGACAGCGCCTACGAGCAGTACTTC. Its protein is CASGQDSAYEQYF. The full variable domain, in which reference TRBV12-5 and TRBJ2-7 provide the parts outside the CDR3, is DARVTQTPRHKVTEMGQEVTMRCQPILGHNTVFWYRQTMMQGLELLAYFRNRAPLDDSGMPKDRFSAEMPDATLATLKIQPSEPRDSAVYFCASGQDSAYEQYFGPGTRLTVT.

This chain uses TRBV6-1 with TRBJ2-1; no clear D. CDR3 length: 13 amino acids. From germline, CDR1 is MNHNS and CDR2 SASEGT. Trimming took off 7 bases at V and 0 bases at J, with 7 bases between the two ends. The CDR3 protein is CASTADSYNEQFF. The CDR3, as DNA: TGTGCCAGCACGGCGGACTCCTACAATGAGCAGTTCTTC.

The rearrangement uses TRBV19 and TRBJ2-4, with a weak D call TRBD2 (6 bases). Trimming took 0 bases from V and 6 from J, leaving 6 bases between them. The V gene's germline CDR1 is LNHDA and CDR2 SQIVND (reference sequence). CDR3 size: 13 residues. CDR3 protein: CASSIEGGNIQYF. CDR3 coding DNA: TGTGCCAGTAGTATAGAGGGGGGAAACATTCAGTACTTC.

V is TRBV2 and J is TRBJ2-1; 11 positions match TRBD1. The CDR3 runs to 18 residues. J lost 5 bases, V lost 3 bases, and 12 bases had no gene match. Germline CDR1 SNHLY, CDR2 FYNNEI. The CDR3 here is CASSEVAAGQGVHNEQFF. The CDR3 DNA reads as TGTGCCAGCAGTGAGGTTGCCGCGGGACAGGGGGTCCACAATGAGCAGTTCTTC. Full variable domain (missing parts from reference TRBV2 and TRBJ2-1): EPEVTQTPSHQVTQMGQEVILRCVPISNHLYFYWYRQILGQKVEFLVSFYNNEISEKSEIFDDQFSVERPDGSNFTLKIRSTKLEDSAMYFCASSEVAAGQGVHNEQFFGPGTRLTVL.

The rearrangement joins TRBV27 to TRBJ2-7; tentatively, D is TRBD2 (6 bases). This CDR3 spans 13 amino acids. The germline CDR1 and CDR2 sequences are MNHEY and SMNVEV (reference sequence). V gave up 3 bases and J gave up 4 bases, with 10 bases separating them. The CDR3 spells CASSLSGRYEQYF. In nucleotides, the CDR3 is TGTGCCAGCAGTTTGTCAGGGAGGTACGAGCAGTACTTC.

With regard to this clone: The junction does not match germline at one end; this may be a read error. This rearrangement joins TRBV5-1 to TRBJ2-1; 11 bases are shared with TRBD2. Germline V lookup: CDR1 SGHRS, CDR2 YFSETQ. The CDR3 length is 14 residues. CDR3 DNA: TGTGCCAGCAGCGCACTAGCGGGAGCTGGGGAGCAGTTCTTC. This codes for CASSALAGAGEQFF.